This TCR beta chain comes out of a study of early T cells in non-severe SARS-CoV-2 infection (dated by TCRdb to 2020 to 2022). In the study overall: TCR sequencing used bulk RNA from unsorted whole blood, so alpha and beta chains could not be paired. General conclusions and limits of the study: VDJdb matching was skewed toward anti-spike CD8 responses, so virus-specific expansions were likely underestimated and private and CD4 specificities were missed.

A case-control design nested within a healthcare worker cohort in London, UK, was used, with weekly nasopharyngeal swab PCR tests and blood sampling performed. Healthcare workers were recruited between 23 and 31 March 2020, during the week of the UK lockdown, and were followed weekly for up to about 16 weeks. Spanning cysteine to phenylalanine, the CDR3 consists of 12 amino acids. Just the 36-base CDR3 DNA is kept, in frame starting at base 1. V sheds 5 bases and J sheds 11 bases, leaving 12 bases between their ends. Library prep was done by 5' RACE. This sample was sequenced with a NextSeq 500. To correct for sequencing error and PCR bias, the TCR library protocol tagged individual cDNA molecules with unique molecular identifiers. TCR alpha and beta chains were both sequenced, and the abundances of alpha and beta sequences in each sample were closely correlated with each other. The original methods were these. Decombinator V4 was used to annotate the V gene, J gene and CDR3 of the TCR sequences. Expanded TCRs were defined as changing significantly between any two time points under a Poisson model with p below 0.0001. TCR abundances were normalised to the total number of TCRs sequenced per sample and were expressed as counts per million. TRAV1-2 paired with TRAJ12, TRAJ20 or TRAJ33 defined MAIT TCRs, while TRAV10 paired with TRAJ18 defined iNKT TCRs. VDJdb, accessed 1 November 2021, was searched for CMV, EBV and SARS-CoV-2 annotated TCRs, excluding TCRs annotated for multiple antigens. In-frame beta chains were kept once TCRdb had trimmed the public reads at Q25 with fastp and called clones with MiXCR. One record per CDR3 amino acid sequence lists the most common genes and DNA. The V and J calls and clone size are TCRdb's, not the authors'. The sample table shows tens of thousands of distinct CDR3 sequences, and 13% to 15% are seen once. The ten top clones hold 9.5% to 13% of the sample.

Only one count was recorded for this clonotype. It lacks a known antigen. No base-level quality is on record; no much larger clone is a single base apart. One read represents weak support. Recombination joined TRBV12-3 or TRBV12-4 with TRBJ1-4; 5 matching bases give a weak D call of TRBD1. The source of this sequence is an adult who was a healthcare worker with PCR-confirmed SARS-CoV-2 infection or an uninfected control (not recorded which). The specimen sequenced was whole blood. The CDR3 corresponds to CASSNPGRKLFF. The nucleotides are TGTGCCAGCAGTAACCCGGGACGGAAACTGTTTTTT.